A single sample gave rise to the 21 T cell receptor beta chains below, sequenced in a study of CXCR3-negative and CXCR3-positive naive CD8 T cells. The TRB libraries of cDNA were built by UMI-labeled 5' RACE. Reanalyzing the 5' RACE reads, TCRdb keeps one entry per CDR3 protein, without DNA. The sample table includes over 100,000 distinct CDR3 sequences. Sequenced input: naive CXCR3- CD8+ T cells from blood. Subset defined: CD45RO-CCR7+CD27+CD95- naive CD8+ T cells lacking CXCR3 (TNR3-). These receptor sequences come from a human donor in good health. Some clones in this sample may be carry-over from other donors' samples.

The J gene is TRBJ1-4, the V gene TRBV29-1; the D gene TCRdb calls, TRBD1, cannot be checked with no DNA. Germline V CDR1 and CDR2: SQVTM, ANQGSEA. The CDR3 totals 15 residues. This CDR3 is CSVEMVGQGEEKLFF.

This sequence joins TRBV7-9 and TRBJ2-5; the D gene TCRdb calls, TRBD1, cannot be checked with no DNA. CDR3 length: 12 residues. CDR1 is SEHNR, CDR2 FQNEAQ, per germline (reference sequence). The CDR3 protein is CASSSDTETQYF.

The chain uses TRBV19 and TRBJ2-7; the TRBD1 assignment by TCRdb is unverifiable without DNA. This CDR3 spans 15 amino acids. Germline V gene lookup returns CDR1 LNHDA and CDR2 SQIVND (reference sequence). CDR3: CASSMRDTGAYEQYF.

CDR3 region: CASSQGGAGVPYNEQFF. The chain uses TRBV4-3 and TRBJ2-1; TCRdb designates TRBD1, a call that cannot be tested without DNA. The CDR3 sequence is 17 residues long. The germline V gene has CDR1 LGHNA and CDR2 YSLEER.

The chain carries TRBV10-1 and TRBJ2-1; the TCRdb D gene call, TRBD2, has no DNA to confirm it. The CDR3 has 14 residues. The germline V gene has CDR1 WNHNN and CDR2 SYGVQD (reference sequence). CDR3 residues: CASSYYIAGGEQFF.

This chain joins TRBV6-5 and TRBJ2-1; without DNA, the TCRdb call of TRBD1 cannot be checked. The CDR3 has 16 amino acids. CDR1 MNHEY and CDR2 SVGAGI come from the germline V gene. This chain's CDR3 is CASSLNPGDTYNEQFF.

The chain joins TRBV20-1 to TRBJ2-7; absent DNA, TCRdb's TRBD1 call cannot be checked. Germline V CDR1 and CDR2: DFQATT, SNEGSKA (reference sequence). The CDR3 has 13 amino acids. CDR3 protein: CSARGTGSYEQYF.

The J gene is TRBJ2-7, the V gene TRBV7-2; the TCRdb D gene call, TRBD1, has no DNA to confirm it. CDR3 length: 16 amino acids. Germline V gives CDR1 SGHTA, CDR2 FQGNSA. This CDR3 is CASSLGGGTGSYEQYF.

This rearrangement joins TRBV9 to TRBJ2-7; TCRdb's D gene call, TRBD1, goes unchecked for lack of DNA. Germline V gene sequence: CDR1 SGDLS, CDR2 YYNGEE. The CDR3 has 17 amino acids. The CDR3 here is CASSVDRSGLSTYEQYF.

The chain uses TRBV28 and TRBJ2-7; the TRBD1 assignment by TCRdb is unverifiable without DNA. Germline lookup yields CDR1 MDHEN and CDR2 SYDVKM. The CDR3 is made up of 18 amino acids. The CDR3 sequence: CASSLFGQGNLYSYEQYF.

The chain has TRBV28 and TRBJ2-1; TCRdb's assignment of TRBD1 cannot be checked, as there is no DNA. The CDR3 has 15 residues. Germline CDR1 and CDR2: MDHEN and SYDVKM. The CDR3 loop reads CASSLGTGSYNEQFF.

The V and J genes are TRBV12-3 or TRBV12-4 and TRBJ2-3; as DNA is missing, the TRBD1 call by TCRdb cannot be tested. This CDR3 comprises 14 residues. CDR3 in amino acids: CASSPSQGADTQYF.

The CDR3 spells CASRALWASTDTQYF. V gene TRBV12-3 or TRBV12-4 combines with J gene TRBJ2-3. The CDR3 sequence is 15 residues long.

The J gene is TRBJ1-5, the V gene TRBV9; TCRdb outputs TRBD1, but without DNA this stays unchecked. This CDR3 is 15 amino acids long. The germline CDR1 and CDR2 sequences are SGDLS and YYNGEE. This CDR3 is CASSVDGTENQPQHF.

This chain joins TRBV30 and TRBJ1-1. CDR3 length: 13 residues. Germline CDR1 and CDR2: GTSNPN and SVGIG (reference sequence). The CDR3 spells CAWSVSSNTEAFF.

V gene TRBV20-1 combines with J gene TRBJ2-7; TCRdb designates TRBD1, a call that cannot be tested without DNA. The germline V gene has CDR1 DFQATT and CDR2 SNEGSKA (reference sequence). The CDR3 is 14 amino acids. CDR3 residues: CSAPEGGSSHEQYF.

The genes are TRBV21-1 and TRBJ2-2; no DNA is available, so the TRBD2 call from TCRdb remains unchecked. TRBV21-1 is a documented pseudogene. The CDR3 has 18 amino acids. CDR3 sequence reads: CASSPRRKTSVNTGELFF.

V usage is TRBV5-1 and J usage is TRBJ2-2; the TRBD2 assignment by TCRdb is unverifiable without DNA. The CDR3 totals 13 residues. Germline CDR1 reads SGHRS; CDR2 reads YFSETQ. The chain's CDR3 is CASSLLGTGELFF.

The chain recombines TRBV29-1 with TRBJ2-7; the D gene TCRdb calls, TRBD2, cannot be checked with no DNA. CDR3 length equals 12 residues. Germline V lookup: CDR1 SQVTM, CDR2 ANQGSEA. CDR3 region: CSVVGSTYEQYF.

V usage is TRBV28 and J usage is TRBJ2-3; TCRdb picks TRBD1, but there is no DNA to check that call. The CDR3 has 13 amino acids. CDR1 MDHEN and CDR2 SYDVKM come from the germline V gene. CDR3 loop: CASSLDRADTQYF.

This CDR3 reads CASSYPRDRGYEQYF. The chain has TRBV6-2 or TRBV6-3 and TRBJ2-7; lacking DNA, the TRBD1 call made by TCRdb goes unchecked. Germline loops: CDR1 MNHEY, CDR2 SVGEGT. This CDR3 comprises 15 residues.